These 13 T cell receptor beta chains originate from one sample sequenced in a study of CD8+CD57+ T cells in acquired aplastic anemia. Genomic DNA acted as the template from which TCR beta VDJ combination and CDR3 sequence profiling were carried out. TCRdb re-called the reads with MiXCR, one entry per CDR3 protein. The sample gives about 190,000 distinct CDR3 sequences, about 53% of which show up once; approximately 15% is in the top ten. The specimen sequenced was sorted CD4+, CD8+, or CD8+CD57+ T cells (not recorded which) from PBMCs. The receptors stem from a human donor in good health, serving as a control.

This clonotype was counted a single time. Since the CDR3 does not end with the conserved phenylalanine or tryptophan, this likely comes from a read error. This chain joins TRBV6-2 or TRBV6-3 and TRBJ1-3; TRBD1 is a possible D gene (5 bases). This CDR3 contains 15 residues. Per the germline V gene, CDR1 is MNHEY and CDR2 is SVGEGT. Trimming pared 2 bases from V and 0 bases from J, leaving 8 bases between. The CDR3 sequence is CASSYATVSGNTIYL. The CDR3 region has the DNA TGTGCCAGCAGTTACGCGACAGTCTCTGGAAACACCATATATCTT.

This clonotype was counted at least ten times. The V call is TRBV7-9, the J call TRBJ2-3, with a tentative D call TRBD1 (6 bases). Germline loops: CDR1 SEHNR, CDR2 FQNEAQ (reference sequence). There are 15 residues in the CDR3. V was clipped by 5 bases and J by 0 bases, with 12 bases between them. Here the CDR3 DNA reads TGTGCCAGCAGCCAACCGACAGGAAGCACAGATACGCAGTATTTT. Amino acid sequence: CASSQPTGSTDTQYF.

This sequence joins TRBV7-2 and TRBJ1-2, with D perhaps TRBD1 (6 bases). V lost 4 bases to trimming and J lost 8 bases, with 17 bases between them. The germline V gene has CDR1 SGHTA and CDR2 FQGNSA. This CDR3 contains 14 residues. CDR3 bases: TGTGCCAGCAGCTCGTGGGGGGGGGCTGGGGGCTACACCTTC. It codes for CASSSWGGAGGYTF. Together with reference TRBV7-2 and TRBJ1-2, the CDR3 gives the full variable domain: GAGVSQSPSNKVTEKGKDVELRCDPISGHTALYWYRQSLGQGLEFLIYFQGNSAPDKSGLPSDRFSAERTGGSVSTLTIQRTQQEDSAVYLCASSSWGGAGGYTFGSGTRLTVV.

This clonotype was counted many times. The CDR3 DNA reads as TGCGCCAGCAGCCTCACGACAGTCTCTGGGGCCAACGTCCTGACTTTC. Translated, it gives CASSLTTVSGANVLTF. This chain links TRBV5-1 with TRBJ2-6, with D tentatively TRBD1 (5 bases). Germline-derived CDR1 and CDR2 are SGHRS and YFSETQ. The V end lost 4 bases, the J end lost 0 bases, and 11 bases lay between the germline ends. The CDR3 extends over 16 amino acids. Filled out from reference TRBV5-1 and TRBJ2-6, the complete variable domain reads KAGVTQTPRYLIKTRGQQVTLSCSPISGHRSVSWYQQTPGQGLQFLFEYFSETQRNKGNFPGRFSGRQFSNSRSEMNVSTLELGDSALYLCASSLTTVSGANVLTFGAGSRLTVL.

The sample holds many counts of this clonotype. The chain joins TRBV12-3 or TRBV12-4 to TRBJ1-3; unclear D gene. V was trimmed by 3 bases and J by 4 bases, leaving 10 bases between them. This CDR3 has 14 amino acids. CDR3 sequence reads: CASSFWGSGNTIYF. As DNA, the CDR3 is TGTGCCAGCAGTTTTTGGGGTTCCGGAAACACCATATATTTT.

This rearrangement joins TRBV28 to TRBJ1-4; D is unclear. The CDR3 has 13 residues. Trimming pared 7 bases from V and 5 bases from J, leaving 11 bases between. Per the germline V gene, CDR1 is MDHEN and CDR2 is SYDVKM. The DNA of the CDR3 is TGTGCCAGCATACGGACCCGAAATGAAAAACTGTTTTTT. As protein: CASIRTRNEKLFF. The entire variable domain, with the rest obtained from reference TRBV28 and TRBJ1-4, is as follows: DVKVTQSSRYLVKRTGEKVFLECVQDMDHENMFWYRQDPGLGLRLIYFSYDVKMKEKGDIPEGYSVSREKKERFSLILESASTNQTSMYLCASIRTRNEKLFFGSGTQLSVL.

This clonotype came up once. A junction boundary mismatches the germline segment, possibly from a read error. The chain links TRBV7-2 to TRBJ2-1; 14 bases fit TRBD2. The CDR3 is 17 amino acids. Germline loops: CDR1 SGHTA, CDR2 FQGNSA. The CDR3 DNA reads as TGTGCCAGCAGCTTACCGGGGACTAGCGGGGGATACAAAGAGCAGTTCTTC. Protein sequence: CASSLPGTSGGYKEQFF. Drawing the rest from reference TRBV7-2 and TRBJ2-1, the complete variable domain is GAGVSQSPSNKVTEKGKDVELRCDPISGHTALYWYRQSLGQGLEFLIYFQGNSAPDKSGLPSDRFSAERTGGSVSTLTIQRTQQEDSAVYLCASSLPGTSGGYKEQFFGPGTRLTVL.

The gene calls are TRBV9 and TRBJ1-3, with TRBD1 matching 7 bases. The CDR3 covers 17 residues. J lost 4 bases, V lost 0 bases, and 10 bases had no gene match. Germline V gene sequence: CDR1 SGDLS, CDR2 YYNGEE. CDR3 in amino acids: CASSVGTGASVGNTIYF. CDR3 in DNA: TGTGCCAGCAGCGTAGGAACAGGGGCGAGTGTGGGAAACACCATATATTTT. Combining the CDR3 with reference TRBV9 and TRBJ1-3 gives the whole variable domain DSGVTQTPKHLITATGQRVTLRCSPRSGDLSVYWYQQSLDQGLQFLIQYYNGEERAKGNILERFSAQQFPDLHSELNLSSLELGDSALYFCASSVGTGASVGNTIYFGEGSWLTVV.

The chain uses TRBV9 and TRBJ1-6; no reliable D call. Germline CDR1 is SGDLS and CDR2 is YYNGEE. With 7 bases removed from V and 5 bases from J, the gap between germline ends came to 13 bases. This CDR3 comprises 14 residues. As DNA, the CDR3 is TGTGCCAGCTCACAAGTCGAACATAATTCACCCCTCCACTTT. It is translated as CASSQVEHNSPLHF.

V and J are TRBV7-3 and TRBJ1-3; D is possibly TRBD1 (5 bases). V shed 6 bases and J shed 13 bases, with 19 bases lying between them. Per the germline V gene, CDR1 is SGHTA and CDR2 is FQGTGA. The CDR3 covers 13 residues. The CDR3 reads CASSLGASRPIYF. CDR3 bases: TGTGCCAGCAGTCTAGGGGCGTCCAGACCAATATATTTT.

This chain connects TRBV12-3 or TRBV12-4 to TRBJ2-1; weak D call: TRBD1 (6 bases). Trimming took 7 bases from V and 2 from J, leaving 18 bases between them. The CDR3 spans 16 residues. The CDR3 DNA reads as TGTGCCAGCAATCCGTGGGGGCGGGCGGCCTACAATGAGCAGTTCTTC. Translation: CASNPWGRAAYNEQFF.

To note about this clonotype: The CDR3 ends on some other residue instead of the conserved phenylalanine or tryptophan, so this is likely a read error. The V call is TRBV4-3, the J call TRBJ2-7, with TRBD1 matching 7 bases. The CDR3 spans 15 residues. Losses at the gene ends were 4 bases for V and 3 bases for J; bases not matched to a gene: 9. The germline CDR1 and CDR2 sequences are LGHNA and YSLEER. The CDR3 is CASSPAGTVYYEQYL. The CDR3 DNA reads TGCGCCAGCAGCCCTGCCGGGACAGTCTACTACGAGCAGTACCTC.

This clonotype was picked up many times. The CDR3 DNA reads as TGCAGTGCTAGAGACATCACAGGGTACGGGGGTACGCAGTATTTT. Translating gives CSARDITGYGGTQYF. V and J are TRBV20-1 and TRBJ2-3; D could derive from TRBD1 or TRBD2 (6 bases each). CDR1 and CDR2 from the germline V gene are DFQATT and SNEGSKA (reference sequence). The V and J ends lost 0 bases and 8 bases respectively, with 18 bases between them. The length of the CDR3 is 15 residues.